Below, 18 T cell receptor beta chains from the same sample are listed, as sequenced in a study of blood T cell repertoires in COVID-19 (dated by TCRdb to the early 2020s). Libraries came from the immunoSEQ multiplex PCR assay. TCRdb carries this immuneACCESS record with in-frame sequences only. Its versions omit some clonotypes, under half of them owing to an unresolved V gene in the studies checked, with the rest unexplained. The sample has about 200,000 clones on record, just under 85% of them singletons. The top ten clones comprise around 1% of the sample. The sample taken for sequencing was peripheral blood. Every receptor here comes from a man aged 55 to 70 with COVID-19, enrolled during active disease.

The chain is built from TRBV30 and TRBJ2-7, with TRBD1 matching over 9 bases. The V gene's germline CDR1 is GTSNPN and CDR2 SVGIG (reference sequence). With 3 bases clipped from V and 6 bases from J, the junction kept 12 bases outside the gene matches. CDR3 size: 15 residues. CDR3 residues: CAWSHNRGQAGEQYF. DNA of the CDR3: TGTGCCTGGAGCCACAACAGGGGGCAGGCCGGCGAGCAGTACTTC.

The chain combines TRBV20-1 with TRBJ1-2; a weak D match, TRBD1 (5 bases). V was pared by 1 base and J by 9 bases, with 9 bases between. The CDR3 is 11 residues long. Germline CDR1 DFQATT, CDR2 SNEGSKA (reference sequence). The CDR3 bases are TGCAGTGCTAGAGGTGCAGGGAGCTACACCTTC. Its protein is CSARGAGSYTF.

The CDR3 DNA sequence: TGTGCCAGCAGTGACAGGGGCGGTCAGCCCCAGCATTTT. Translating gives CASSDRGGQPQHF. The rearrangement joins TRBV2 to TRBJ1-5, with a tentative D call TRBD1 (6 bases). CDR3 length equals 13 residues. V dropped 3 bases and J dropped 6 bases, with 9 bases sitting between them. Germline assignment: CDR1 SNHLY and CDR2 FYNNEI. The variable domain in full, completed from reference TRBV2 and TRBJ1-5, reads EPEVTQTPSHQVTQMGQEVILRCVPISNHLYFYWYRQILGQKVEFLVSFYNNEISEKSEIFDDQFSVERPDGSNFTLKIRSTKLEDSAMYFCASSDRGGQPQHFGDGTRLSIL.

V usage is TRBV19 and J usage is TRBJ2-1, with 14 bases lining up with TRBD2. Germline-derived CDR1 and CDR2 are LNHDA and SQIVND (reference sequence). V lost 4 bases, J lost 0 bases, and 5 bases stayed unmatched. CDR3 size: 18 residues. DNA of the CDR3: TGTGCCAGTAGTAGACTAGCGGGAGGGCCAACCTCCTACAATGAGCAGTTCTTC. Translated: CASSRLAGGPTSYNEQFF.

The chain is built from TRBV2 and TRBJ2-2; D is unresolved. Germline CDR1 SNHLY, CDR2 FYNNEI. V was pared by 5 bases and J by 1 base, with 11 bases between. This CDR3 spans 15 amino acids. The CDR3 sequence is CASSNRPGNTGELFF. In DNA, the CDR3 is TGTGCCAGCAGTAACAGACCCGGGAACACCGGGGAGCTGTTTTTT.

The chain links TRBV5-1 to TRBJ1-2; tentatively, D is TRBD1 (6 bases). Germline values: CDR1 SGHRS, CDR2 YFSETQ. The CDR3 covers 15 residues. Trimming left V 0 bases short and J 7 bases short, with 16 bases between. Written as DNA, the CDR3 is TGCGCCAGCAGCTTGGTCACCACAGGGTCTACTGGCTACACCTTC. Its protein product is CASSLVTTGSTGYTF.

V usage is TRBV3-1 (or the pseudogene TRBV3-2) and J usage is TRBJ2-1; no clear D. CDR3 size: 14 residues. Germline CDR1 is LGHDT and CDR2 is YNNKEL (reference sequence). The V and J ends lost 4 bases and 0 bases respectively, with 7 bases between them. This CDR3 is CASSLMSSYNEQFF. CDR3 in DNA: TGTGCCAGCAGCCTTATGAGCTCCTACAATGAGCAGTTCTTC.

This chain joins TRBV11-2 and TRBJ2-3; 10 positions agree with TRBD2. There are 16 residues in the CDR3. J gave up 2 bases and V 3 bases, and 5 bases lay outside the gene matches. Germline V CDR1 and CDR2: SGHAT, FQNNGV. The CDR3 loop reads CASSFLGLAVTDTQYF. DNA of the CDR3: TGTGCCAGCAGCTTCCTCGGACTAGCGGTCACAGATACGCAGTATTTT.

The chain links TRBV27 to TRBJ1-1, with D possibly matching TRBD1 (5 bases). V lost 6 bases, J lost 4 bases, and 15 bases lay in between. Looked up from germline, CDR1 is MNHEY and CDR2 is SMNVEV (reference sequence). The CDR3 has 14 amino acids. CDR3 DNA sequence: TGTGCCAGCAGCCCTCATCGGGGGTCCACTGAAGCTTTCTTT. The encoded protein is CASSPHRGSTEAFF.

In nucleotides, the CDR3 is TGTGCGGGGAGAACGGGCAATCAGCCCCAGCATTTT. This encodes CAGRTGNQPQHF. The rearrangement uses TRBV7-2 and TRBJ1-5; D not certain. Germline lookup yields CDR1 SGHTA and CDR2 FQGNSA. CDR3 length: 12 residues. Drawing the rest from reference TRBV7-2 and TRBJ1-5, the complete variable domain is GAGVSQSPSNKVTEKGKDVELRCDPISGHTALYWYRQSLGQGLEFLIYFQGNSAPDKSGLPSDRFSAERTGGSVSTLTIQRTQQEDSAVYLCAGRTGNQPQHFGDGTRLSIL.

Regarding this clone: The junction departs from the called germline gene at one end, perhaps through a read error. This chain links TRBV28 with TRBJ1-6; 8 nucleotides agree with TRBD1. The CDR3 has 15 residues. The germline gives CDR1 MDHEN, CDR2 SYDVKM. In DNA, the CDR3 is TGTGCCAGCTATAACAGGGGGGATTATAGTTCACCCCTCCACTTT. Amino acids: CASYNRGDYSSPLHF.

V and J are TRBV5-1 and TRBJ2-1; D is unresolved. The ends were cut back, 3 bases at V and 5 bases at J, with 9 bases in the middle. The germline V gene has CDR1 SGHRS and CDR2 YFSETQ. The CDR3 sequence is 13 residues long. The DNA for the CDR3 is TGCGCCAGCAGCTCGCGCCCCCACAATGAGCAGTTCTTC. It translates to CASSSRPHNEQFF.

The CDR3 region has the DNA TGTGCCAGTAGTATAGGCACACGGGTCGGTTCACCCCTCCACTTT. Its translation: CASSIGTRVGSPLHF. The chain uses TRBV19 and TRBJ1-6; no clear D gene. This CDR3 region has 15 residues. Germline CDR1 LNHDA, CDR2 SQIVND (reference sequence). V lost 1 base and J lost 9, with 13 bases in between. The whole variable domain, remainder taken from reference TRBV19 and TRBJ1-6, is DGGITQSPKYLFRKEGQNVTLSCEQNLNHDAMYWYRQDPGQGLRLIYYSQIVNDFQKGDIAEGYSVSREKKESFPLTVTSAQKNPTAFYLCASSIGTRVGSPLHFGNGTRLTVT.

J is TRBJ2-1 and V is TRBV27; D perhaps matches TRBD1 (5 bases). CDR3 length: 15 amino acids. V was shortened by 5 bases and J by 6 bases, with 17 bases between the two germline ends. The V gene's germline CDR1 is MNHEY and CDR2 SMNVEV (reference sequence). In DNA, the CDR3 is TGTGCCAGCAGTCGAAACGGACCCCAGGGCAATGAGCAGTTCTTC. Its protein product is CASSRNGPQGNEQFF.

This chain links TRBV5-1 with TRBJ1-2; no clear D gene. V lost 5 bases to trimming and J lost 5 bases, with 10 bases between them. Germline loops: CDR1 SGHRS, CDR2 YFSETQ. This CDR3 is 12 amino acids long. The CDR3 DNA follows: TGCGCCAGCAGAGAGGGTGATTATGGCTACACCTTC. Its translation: CASREGDYGYTF.

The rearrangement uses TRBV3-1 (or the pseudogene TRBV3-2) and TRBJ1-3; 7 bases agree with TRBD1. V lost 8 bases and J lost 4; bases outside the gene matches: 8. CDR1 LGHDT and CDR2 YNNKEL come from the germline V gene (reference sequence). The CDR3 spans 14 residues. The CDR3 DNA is TGTGCCAGCCTTAGGTCGACAGGGGGAAACACCATATATTTT. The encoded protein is CASLRSTGGNTIYF.

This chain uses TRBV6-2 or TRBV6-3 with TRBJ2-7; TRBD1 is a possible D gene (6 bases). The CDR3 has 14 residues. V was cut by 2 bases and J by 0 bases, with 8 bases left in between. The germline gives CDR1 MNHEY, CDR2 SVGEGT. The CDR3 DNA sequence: TGTGCCAGCAGTTACCTGGACAGCTCCTACGAGCAGTACTTC. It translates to CASSYLDSSYEQYF.

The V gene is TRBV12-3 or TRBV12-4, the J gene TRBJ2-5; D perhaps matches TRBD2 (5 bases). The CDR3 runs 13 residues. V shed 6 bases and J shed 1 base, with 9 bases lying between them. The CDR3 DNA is TGTGCCAGCAGCGGACTGATCCAAGAGACCCAGTACTTC. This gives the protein CASSGLIQETQYF.